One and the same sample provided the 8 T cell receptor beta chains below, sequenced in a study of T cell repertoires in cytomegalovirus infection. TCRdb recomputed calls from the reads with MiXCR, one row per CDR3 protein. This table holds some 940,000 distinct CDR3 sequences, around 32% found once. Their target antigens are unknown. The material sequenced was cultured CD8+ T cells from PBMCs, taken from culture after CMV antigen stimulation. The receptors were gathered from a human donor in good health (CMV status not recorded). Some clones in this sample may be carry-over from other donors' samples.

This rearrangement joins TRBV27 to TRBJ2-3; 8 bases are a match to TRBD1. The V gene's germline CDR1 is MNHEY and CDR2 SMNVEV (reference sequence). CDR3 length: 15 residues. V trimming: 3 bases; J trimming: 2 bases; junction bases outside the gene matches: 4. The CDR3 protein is CASSFVQGATDTQYF. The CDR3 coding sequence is TGTGCCAGCAGTTTCGTCCAGGGGGCCACAGATACGCAGTATTTT.

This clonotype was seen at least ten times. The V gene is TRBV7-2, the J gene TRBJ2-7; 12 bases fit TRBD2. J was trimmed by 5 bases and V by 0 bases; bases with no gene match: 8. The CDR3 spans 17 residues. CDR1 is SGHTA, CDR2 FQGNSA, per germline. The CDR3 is CASSLAGTSGPLDEQYF. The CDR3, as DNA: TGTGCCAGCAGCTTAGCGGGGACTAGCGGGCCATTGGACGAGCAGTACTTC.

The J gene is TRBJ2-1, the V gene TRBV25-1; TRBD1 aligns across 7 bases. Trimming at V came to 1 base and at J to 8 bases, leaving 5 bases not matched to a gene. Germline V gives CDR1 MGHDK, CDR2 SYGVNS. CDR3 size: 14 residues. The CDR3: CASSEWDSPHEQFF. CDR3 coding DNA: TGTGCCAGCAGTGAATGGGACAGCCCTCATGAGCAGTTCTTC. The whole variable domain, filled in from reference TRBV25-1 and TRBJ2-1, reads EADIYQTPRYLVIGTGKKITLECSQTMGHDKMYWYQQDPGMELHLIHYSYGVNSTEKGDLSSESTVSRIRTEHFPLTLESARPSHTSQYLCASSEWDSPHEQFFGPGTRLTVL.

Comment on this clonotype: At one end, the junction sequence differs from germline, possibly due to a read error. This chain's CDR3 is CASSLTGVIYNEQFF. The DNA of the CDR3 is TGTGCCAGCAGCCTAACAGGGGTAATCTACAATGAGCAGTTCTTC. The rearrangement joins TRBV7-3 to TRBJ2-1, with 7 positions matching TRBD1. This CDR3 has 15 residues. The germline gives CDR1 SGHTA, CDR2 FQGTGA.

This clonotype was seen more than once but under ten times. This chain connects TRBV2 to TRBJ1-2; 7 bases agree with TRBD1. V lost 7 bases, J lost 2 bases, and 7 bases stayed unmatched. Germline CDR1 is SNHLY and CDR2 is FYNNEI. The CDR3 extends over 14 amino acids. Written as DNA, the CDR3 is TGTGCCAGCACCGAGATGACAGGGAACTATGGCTACACCTTC. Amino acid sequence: CASTEMTGNYGYTF.

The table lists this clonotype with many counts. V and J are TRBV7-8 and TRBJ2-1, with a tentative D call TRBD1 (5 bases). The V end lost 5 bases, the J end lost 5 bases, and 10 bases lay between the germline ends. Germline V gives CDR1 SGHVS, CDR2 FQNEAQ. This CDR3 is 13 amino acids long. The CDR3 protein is CASSHDSNNEQFF. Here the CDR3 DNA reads TGTGCCAGCAGCCACGACAGCAACAATGAGCAGTTCTTC.

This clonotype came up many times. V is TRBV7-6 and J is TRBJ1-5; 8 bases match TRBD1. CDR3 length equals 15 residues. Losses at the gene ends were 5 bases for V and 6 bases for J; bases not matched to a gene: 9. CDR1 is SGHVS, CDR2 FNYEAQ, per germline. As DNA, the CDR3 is TGTGCCAGCAGCCTCTCCGGAGGACAGGGTCAGCCCCAGCATTTT. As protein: CASSLSGGQGQPQHF.

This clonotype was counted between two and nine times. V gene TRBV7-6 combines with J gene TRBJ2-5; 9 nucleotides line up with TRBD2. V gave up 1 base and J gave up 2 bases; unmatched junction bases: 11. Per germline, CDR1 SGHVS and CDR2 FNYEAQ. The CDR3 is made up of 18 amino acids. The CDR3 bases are TGTGCCAGCAGCTTAGTCTGGCGGGGGGGAGAGTTACAAGAGACCCAGTACTTC. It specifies CASSLVWRGGELQETQYF.